Below, one T cell receptor (beta chain) is given with its context. Its antigen is not known. Here immunoSEQ multiplex PCR was the method, and the copy in TCRdb shows in-frame clones only, minus some. The data hold about 2,100,000 clones, with about 93% observed a single time. This specimen belongs to a study of shared clonotypes between healthy human individuals. General observations from the study: Naive subsets generally exceeded memory subsets in estimated richness. With a few donors compared, about 5.2% of naive CD4 clonotypes were shared. Despite large depth, rarefaction showed incomplete sorted-subset sequencing.

The CDR3 covers 17 residues. Trimming took 1 base from V and 5 from J, leaving 20 bases between them. Germline V gene data show CDR1 as MNHEY and CDR2 as SMNVEV (reference sequence). Positive CCR7 selection of CD45RO-negative cells yielded the naive CD8 cells, and terminally differentiated effector memory CD45RA+ cells were excluded. Sequencing was done on a sample of naive CD8+ T cells from PBMCs. The rearrangement links TRBV27 to TRBJ1-1, with D hard to call. The TCR comes from a man aged 18-30 years in good health. Some clones in this sample may be carry-over from other donors' samples. CDR3 sequence (DNA): TGTGCCAGCAGTTTATTGGAGATAGGAGGGCTCGGGACTGAAGCTTTCTTT. Translation: CASSLLEIGGLGTEAFF.